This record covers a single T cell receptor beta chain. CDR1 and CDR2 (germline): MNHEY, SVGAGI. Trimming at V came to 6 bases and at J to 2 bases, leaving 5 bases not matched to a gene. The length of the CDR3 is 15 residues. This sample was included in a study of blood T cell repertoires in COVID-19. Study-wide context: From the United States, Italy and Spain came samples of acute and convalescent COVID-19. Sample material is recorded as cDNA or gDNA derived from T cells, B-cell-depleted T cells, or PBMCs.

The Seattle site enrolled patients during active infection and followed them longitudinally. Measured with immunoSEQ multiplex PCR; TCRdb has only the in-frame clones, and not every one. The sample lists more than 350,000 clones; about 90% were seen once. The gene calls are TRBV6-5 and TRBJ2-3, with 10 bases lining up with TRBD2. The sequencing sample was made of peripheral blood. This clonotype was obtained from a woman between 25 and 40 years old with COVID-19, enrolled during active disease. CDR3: CASSPGLADTDTQYF. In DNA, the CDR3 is TGTGCCAGCAGCCCCGGACTAGCGGACACAGATACGCAGTATTTT.